This entry lists 15 T cell receptor beta chains sequenced from one sample in a study of blood T cell repertoires in COVID-19. Profiling relied on immunoSEQ multiplex PCR, and the TCRdb table lists in-frame clones only, not all of them. The sample shows approximately 250,000 clones, 86% of them seen only once. The sample was peripheral blood. The receptors shown here come from a man aged 35-49 years with active or convalescent COVID-19.

The chain combines TRBV30 with TRBJ1-5; 10 nucleotides line up with TRBD1. The CDR3 totals 16 residues. J was trimmed by 7 bases and V by 1 base; bases with no gene match: 10. CDR1 GTSNPN and CDR2 SVGIG come from the germline V gene (reference sequence). The CDR3 coding sequence is TGTGCCTGGAGTGGAGAGATAGACAGGGGGCAACAGCCCCAGCATTTT. This encodes CAWSGEIDRGQQPQHF. Variable domain in full (rest from reference TRBV30 and TRBJ1-5): SQTIHQWPATLVQPVGSPLSLECTVEGTSNPNLYWYRQAAGRGLQLLFYSVGIGQISSEVPQNLSASRPQDRQFILSSKKLLLSDSGFYLCAWSGEIDRGQQPQHFGDGTRLSIL.

This clone has a handful of counts. The rearrangement links TRBV20-1 to TRBJ2-1, with D possibly matching TRBD2 (5 bases). The CDR3 spans 15 residues. From germline, CDR1 is DFQATT and CDR2 SNEGSKA (reference sequence). The V end was cut by 3 bases, the J end by 0 bases, with 12 bases between. The CDR3 DNA reads TGCAGTGCTAGTAGGGCGGGCCCCTCCTACAATGAGCAGTTCTTC. Encoded protein: CSASRAGPSYNEQFF.

The genes are TRBV4-1 and TRBJ1-1; D may be TRBD1 (5 bases). The CDR3 extends over 14 amino acids. V lost 2 bases and J lost 5, with 12 bases in between. Germline-derived CDR1 and CDR2 are MGHRA and YSYEKL. CDR3 nucleotides: TGCGCCAGCAGCCAATTGGAGGGGATAACTGAAGCTTTCTTT. It is translated as CASSQLEGITEAFF.

The V gene is TRBV6-5, the J gene TRBJ1-5; D is undetermined. Looked up from germline, CDR1 is MNHEY and CDR2 is SVGAGI. Deletions cut 0 bases from V and 6 bases from J, with 12 bases between. The length of the CDR3 is 15 residues. The CDR3 region is CASSYSPGPGQPQHF. The CDR3 region has the DNA TGTGCCAGCAGTTACTCCCCTGGCCCTGGTCAGCCCCAGCATTTT.

This chain connects TRBV10-3 to TRBJ2-7; the D gene is possibly TRBD2 (6 bases). CDR3 size: 12 residues. In germline, CDR1 is ENHRY, CDR2 SYGVKD. V was clipped by 7 bases and J by 6 bases, with 13 bases between them. CDR3 sequence: CAITGSGGEQYF. CDR3 DNA: TGTGCCATCACCGGGAGTGGGGGCGAGCAGTACTTC.

The rearrangement joins TRBV21-1 to TRBJ1-2; the table assigns TRBD1, which was not confirmed against the DNA. TRBV21-1 is given as a pseudogene. The CDR3 is 18 residues long. CDR3 nucleotide sequence: TGTGCCAGCAGCAAAAGGAAAACGCCAAAGACAGGGGTCTATGGCTACACCTTC. It encodes CASSKRKTPKTGVYGYTF.

The rearrangement joins TRBV7-8 to TRBJ2-2, with D possibly being TRBD2 (6 bases). Trimming cost V 6 bases and J 7 bases, with 27 bases left between them. The CDR3 is made up of 18 amino acids. CDR1 is SGHVS, CDR2 FQNEAQ, per germline. The CDR3 coding sequence is TGTGCCAGCAGGCATCCACGGGCCGTGGGGGGAAGGAACGGGGAGCTGTTTTTT. This encodes CASRHPRAVGGRNGELFF.

This rearrangement joins TRBV5-1 to TRBJ2-5; D ambiguous. CDR1 and CDR2 (germline): SGHRS, YFSETQ. V dropped 0 bases and J dropped 2 bases, with 14 bases sitting between them. This CDR3 region has 16 residues. The CDR3, as DNA: TGCGCCAGCAGCTTGGCCAAAGTGATAGTACAAGAGACCCAGTACTTC. Residues: CASSLAKVIVQETQYF.

The V and J genes are TRBV6-1 and TRBJ2-2, with 7 nucleotides matching TRBD1. CDR1 MNHNS and CDR2 SASEGT come from the germline V gene. The trim removed 6 bases at V and 5 bases at J, leaving 12 bases unmatched. This CDR3 comprises 16 residues. CDR3 protein: CASSETTGEGTGELFF. The CDR3 coding sequence is TGTGCCAGCAGCGAAACAACAGGGGAAGGAACCGGGGAGCTGTTTTTT.

This clone was picked up a small number of times. The genes are TRBV6-1 and TRBJ1-5, with D possibly matching TRBD1 (5 bases). The CDR3 is 14 residues long. Germline CDR1 MNHNS, CDR2 SASEGT. Trimming took off 1 base at V and 7 bases at J, with 11 bases between the two ends. The CDR3 is CASSEGREEQPQHF. CDR3 DNA sequence: TGTGCCAGCAGTGAAGGCAGGGAAGAGCAGCCCCAGCATTTT.

This clone was detected only once. The CDR3 nucleotides read TGTGCCAGTAGTAGAGATTTATCCAACTATGGCTACACCTTC. Its translation: CASSRDLSNYGYTF. This chain uses TRBV19 with TRBJ1-2; no definite D call. The CDR3 has 14 amino acids. Trimming cost V 4 bases and J 2 bases, with 11 bases left between them. Looked up from germline, CDR1 is LNHDA and CDR2 is SQIVND (reference sequence).

The chain combines TRBV19 with TRBJ2-2; no clear D. The V gene lost 5 bases and the J gene lost 2 bases, with 9 bases spanning the gap. Germline-derived CDR1 and CDR2 are LNHDA and SQIVND (reference sequence). This CDR3 comprises 14 residues. CDR3 sequence reads: CASSHRLNTGELFF. Written as DNA, the CDR3 is TGTGCCAGTAGTCATAGACTTAACACCGGGGAGCTGTTTTTT.

V and J are TRBV6-5 and TRBJ1-1, with 8 bases fitting TRBD1. Trimming removed 4 bases from V and 6 bases from J; junction bases left unmatched: 7. This CDR3 spans 14 amino acids. Looked up from germline, CDR1 is MNHEY and CDR2 is SVGAGI. Here the CDR3 reads CASSSTGGGPEAFF. DNA for the CDR3: TGTGCCAGCAGTTCAACAGGGGGGGGGCCTGAAGCTTTCTTT.

This clone was seen a single time. The J gene is TRBJ2-6, the V gene TRBV12-3 or TRBV12-4; D gene ambiguous. The CDR3 sequence is 13 residues long. With 3 bases removed from V and 4 bases from J, the gap between germline ends came to 4 bases. The CDR3 region is CASSLGGANVLTF. The CDR3 DNA sequence: TGTGCCAGCAGTTTGGGCGGGGCCAACGTCCTGACTTTC.

With regard to this clone: The germline gene is not matched at one end of the junction; a read error may be the cause. J is TRBJ1-5 and V is TRBV30; possible D gene TRBD1, 6 bases. Per germline, CDR1 GTSNPN and CDR2 SVGIG (reference sequence). CDR3 length: 16 amino acids. CDR3 nucleotides: TGTGCCTGGGGTGTACGGGGGGCTGGTATCTATCAGCCCCAGCATTTT. Translation gives CAWGVRGAGIYQPQHF.